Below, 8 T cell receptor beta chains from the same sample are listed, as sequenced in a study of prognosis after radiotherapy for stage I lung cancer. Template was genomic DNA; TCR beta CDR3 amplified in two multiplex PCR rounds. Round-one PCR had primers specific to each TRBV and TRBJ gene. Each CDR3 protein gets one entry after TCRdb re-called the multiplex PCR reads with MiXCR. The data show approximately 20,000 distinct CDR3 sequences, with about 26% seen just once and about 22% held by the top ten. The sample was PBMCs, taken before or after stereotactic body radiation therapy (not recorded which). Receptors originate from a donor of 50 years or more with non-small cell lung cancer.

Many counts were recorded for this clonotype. The CDR3 spells CASSPQRGGQGFLNQPQHF. Written as DNA, the CDR3 is TGTGCCAGCAGTCCCCAACGAGGGGGACAGGGTTTTCTCAATCAGCCCCAGCATTTT. This chain joins TRBV6-1 and TRBJ1-5, with 9 bases identical to TRBD1. Germline V gives CDR1 MNHNS, CDR2 SASEGT. The trim removed 5 bases at V and 3 bases at J, leaving 17 bases unmatched. This CDR3 region has 19 residues.

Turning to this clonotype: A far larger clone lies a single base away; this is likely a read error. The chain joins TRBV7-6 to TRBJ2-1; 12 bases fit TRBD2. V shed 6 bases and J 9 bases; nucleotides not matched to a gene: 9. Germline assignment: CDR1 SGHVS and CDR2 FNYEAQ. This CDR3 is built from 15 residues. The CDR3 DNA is TGTGCCAGCAGGTGGACTAGCGGGATGGTCGGTGAGCAGTTCTTC. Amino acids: CASRWTSGMVGEQFF.

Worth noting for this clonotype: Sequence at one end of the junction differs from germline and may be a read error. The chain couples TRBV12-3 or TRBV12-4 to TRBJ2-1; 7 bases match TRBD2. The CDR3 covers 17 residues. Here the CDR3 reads CACSSSGWGGSGVEQFF. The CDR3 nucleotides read TGTGCCTGCAGTTCGTCCGGGTGGGGCGGGAGTGGGGTTGAGCAGTTCTTC.

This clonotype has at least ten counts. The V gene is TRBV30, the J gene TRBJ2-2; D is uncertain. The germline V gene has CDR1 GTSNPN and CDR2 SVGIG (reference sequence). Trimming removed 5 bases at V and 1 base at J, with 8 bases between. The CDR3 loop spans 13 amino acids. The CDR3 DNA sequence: TGTGCCTGGGCGGACGGGAACACCGGGGAGCTGTTTTTT. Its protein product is CAWADGNTGELFF.

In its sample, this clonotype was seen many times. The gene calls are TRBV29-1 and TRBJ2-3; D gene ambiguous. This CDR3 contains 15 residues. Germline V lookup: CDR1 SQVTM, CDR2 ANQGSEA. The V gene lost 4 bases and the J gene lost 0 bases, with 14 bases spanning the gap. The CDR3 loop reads CSVAPRLSSTDTQYF. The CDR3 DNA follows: TGCAGCGTTGCCCCGCGCCTATCTAGCACAGATACGCAGTATTTT.

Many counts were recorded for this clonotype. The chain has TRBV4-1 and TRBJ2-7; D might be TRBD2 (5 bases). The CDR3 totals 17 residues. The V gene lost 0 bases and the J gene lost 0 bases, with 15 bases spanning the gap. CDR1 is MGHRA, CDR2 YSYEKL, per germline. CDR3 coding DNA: TGCGCCAGCAGCCAAGATTCCGCGGGCCGAAGCTCCTACGAGCAGTACTTC. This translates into CASSQDSAGRSSYEQYF.

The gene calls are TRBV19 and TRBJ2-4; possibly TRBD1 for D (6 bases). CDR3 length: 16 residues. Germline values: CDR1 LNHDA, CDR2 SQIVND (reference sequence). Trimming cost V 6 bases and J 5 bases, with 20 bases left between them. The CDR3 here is CASSQDYRVDENIQYF. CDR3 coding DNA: TGTGCCAGTAGCCAGGATTACAGGGTTGATGAAAACATTCAGTACTTC. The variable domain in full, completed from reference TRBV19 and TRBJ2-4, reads DGGITQSPKYLFRKEGQNVTLSCEQNLNHDAMYWYRQDPGQGLRLIYYSQIVNDFQKGDIAEGYSVSREKKESFPLTVTSAQKNPTAFYLCASSQDYRVDENIQYFGAGTRLSVL.

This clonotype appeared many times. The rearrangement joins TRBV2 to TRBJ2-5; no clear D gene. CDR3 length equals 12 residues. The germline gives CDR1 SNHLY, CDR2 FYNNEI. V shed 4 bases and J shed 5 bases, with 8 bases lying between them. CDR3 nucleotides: TGTGCCAGCAGTGGGGTGGGCGAGACCCAGTACTTC. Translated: CASSGVGETQYF.